This passage covers 26 T cell receptor beta chains from one sample sequenced in a study of T cell responses to AZD1222 COVID-19 vaccine. The table came from immunoSEQ multiplex PCR; TCRdb's copy has only in-frame clones and leaves some out. The data show tens of thousands of clones, 85% to 90% seen once. Sequencing used peripheral blood, obtained on day 0 of AZD1222 vaccination. The source is an adult in good health.

This clone was detected once. V usage is TRBV5-4 and J usage is TRBJ2-2, with D uncertain. This CDR3 has 12 amino acids. The V gene's germline CDR1 is SGHNT and CDR2 YYREEE (reference sequence). V shed 4 bases and J shed 6 bases, with 7 bases lying between them. The CDR3 nucleotides read TGTGCCAGCAGCGGGCTAGCCGGGGAGCTGTTTTTT. This encodes CASSGLAGELFF.

The V call is TRBV6-1, the J call TRBJ2-7, with TRBD2 matching over 8 bases. This CDR3 has 17 amino acids. V shed 3 bases, J shed 3 bases, and the junction held 13 bases outside the gene matches. Germline loops: CDR1 MNHNS, CDR2 SASEGT. This CDR3 is CASSERTSGGALYEQYF. The CDR3 nucleotides read TGTGCCAGCAGTGAGAGGACGTCGGGGGGGGCTCTCTACGAGCAGTACTTC.

V usage is TRBV4-3 and J usage is TRBJ2-1; 7 nucleotides agree with TRBD2. The germline gives CDR1 LGHNA, CDR2 YSLEER. V shed 0 bases and J 1 base; nucleotides not matched to a gene: 3. CDR3 length equals 16 residues. Here the CDR3 reads CASSQDTGGSYNEQFF. The CDR3 nucleotides are TGCGCCAGCAGCCAAGACACGGGAGGTTCCTACAATGAGCAGTTCTTC.

The chain couples TRBV19 to TRBJ2-7; 8 bases align to TRBD1. After removal of 4 bases from V and 5 bases from J, the junction contained 7 bases not matched to a gene. The CDR3 runs 14 residues. CDR1 is LNHDA and CDR2 is SQIVND in the germline V gene (reference sequence). The CDR3 is CASSTQGASNEQYF. The CDR3 nucleotides read TGTGCCAGTAGTACGCAGGGGGCGAGCAACGAGCAGTACTTC.

The V call is TRBV6-2 or TRBV6-3, the J call TRBJ2-5, with D maybe TRBD1 (7 bases). Trimming removed 0 bases from V and 2 bases from J, with 10 bases in between. Germline assignment: CDR1 MNHEY and CDR2 SVGEGT. The CDR3 is 15 residues long. The CDR3 reads CASSYSTGTQETQYF. CDR3 sequence (DNA): TGTGCCAGCAGTTACTCGACAGGGACTCAAGAGACCCAGTACTTC.

The V gene is TRBV10-3, the J gene TRBJ2-7; 9 positions match TRBD2. Germline CDR1 and CDR2: ENHRY and SYGVKD. The CDR3 has 16 residues. The J segment lost 0 bases and the V segment lost 3 bases, leaving 6 bases of the junction unmatched. The CDR3 here is CAISDGLAGASYEQYF. The DNA for the CDR3 is TGTGCCATCAGTGATGGGTTAGCGGGAGCCTCCTACGAGCAGTACTTC.

The chain uses TRBV6-1 and TRBJ1-5; D is unresolved. Germline assignment: CDR1 MNHNS and CDR2 SASEGT. There are 16 residues in the CDR3. V lost 2 bases to trimming and J lost 0 bases, with 11 bases between them. The CDR3 DNA sequence: TGTGCCAGCAGTGAACCGTCAGAATATAGCAATCAGCCCCAGCATTTT. This codes for CASSEPSEYSNQPQHF.

The rearrangement joins TRBV6-1 to TRBJ1-2; no clear D. In germline, CDR1 is MNHNS, CDR2 SASEGT. The CDR3 consists of 12 residues. Trimming shortened V by 3 bases and J by 8 bases, and 10 bases separated the two germline ends. The CDR3 loop is CASSEGTWGYTF. The DNA for the CDR3 is TGTGCCAGCAGTGAGGGAACTTGGGGCTACACCTTC.

CDR3 sequence reads: CAISDAGGEQPQHF. The CDR3 DNA sequence: TGTGCCATCAGTGATGCAGGTGGGGAGCAGCCCCAGCATTTT. This chain joins TRBV10-3 and TRBJ1-5; D gene uncertain. There are 14 residues in the CDR3. Looked up from germline, CDR1 is ENHRY and CDR2 is SYGVKD. Trimming cost V 3 bases and J 7 bases, with 13 bases left between them.

The V call is TRBV3-1 (or the pseudogene TRBV3-2), the J call TRBJ1-2; 7 bases map to TRBD1. Germline V CDR1 and CDR2: LGHDT, YNNKEL (reference sequence). This CDR3 spans 14 amino acids. The trim removed 4 bases at V and 4 bases at J, leaving 6 bases unmatched. As DNA, the CDR3 is TGTGCCAGCAGCCTTAGGACAGGAAGCTATGGCTACACCTTC. This encodes CASSLRTGSYGYTF.

This clone showed up just once. The V and J genes are TRBV4-1 and TRBJ2-7; D possibly corresponds to TRBD2 (6 bases). The CDR3 runs 18 residues. In germline, CDR1 is MGHRA, CDR2 YSYEKL. The V end lost 4 bases, the J end lost 5 bases, and 27 bases lay between the germline ends. CDR3 nucleotide sequence: TGCGCCAGCAGCCTAAATGGAGGGCCCCTGCTTTCCAAGGACGAGCAGTACTTC. Encoded protein: CASSLNGGPLLSKDEQYF.

The V gene is TRBV7-2, the J gene TRBJ1-1; 7 positions match TRBD1. The CDR3 has 15 residues. V lost 3 bases and J lost 4; bases outside the gene matches: 8. Per the germline V gene, CDR1 is SGHTA and CDR2 is FQGNSA. The CDR3 spells CASSFDRDSGTEAFF. CDR3 in DNA: TGTGCCAGCAGCTTCGACAGGGATTCAGGCACTGAAGCTTTCTTT.

The chain links TRBV6-1 to TRBJ1-2; 7 bases fit TRBD1. V trimming: 2 bases; J trimming: 4 bases; junction bases outside the gene matches: 4. Germline values: CDR1 MNHNS, CDR2 SASEGT. The CDR3 has 14 residues. DNA of the CDR3: TGTGCCAGCAGTGAAACAGGGGATAGCTATGGCTACACCTTC. Its protein is CASSETGDSYGYTF.

The chain is built from TRBV5-1 and TRBJ1-2, with a possible D match to TRBD1 (5 bases). Germline V gives CDR1 SGHRS, CDR2 YFSETQ. The CDR3 has 15 amino acids. V was shortened by 4 bases and J by 7 bases, with 20 bases between the two germline ends. The CDR3 bases are TGCGCCAGCAGCCCCAGTAGCGGGGGAGGCTCTGGCTACACCTTC. Protein product: CASSPSSGGGSGYTF.

V usage is TRBV4-3 and J usage is TRBJ2-1, with 10 bases aligning to TRBD1. This CDR3 region has 14 residues. J lost 9 bases, V lost 1 base, and 3 bases had no gene match. Germline assignment: CDR1 LGHNA and CDR2 YSLEER. The CDR3 loop reads CASSQGTGGGEQFF. CDR3 sequence (DNA): TGCGCCAGCAGCCAAGGGACAGGGGGGGGTGAGCAGTTCTTC.

V usage is TRBV10-2 and J usage is TRBJ2-5; D remains ambiguous. The CDR3 extends over 14 amino acids. The V end lost 2 bases, the J end lost 5 bases, and 12 bases lay between the germline ends. Germline-derived CDR1 and CDR2 are WSHSY and SAAADI. Here the CDR3 DNA reads TGCGCCAGCAGTGAGAGTTTGACCCGGGAGACCCAGTACTTC. As protein: CASSESLTRETQYF.

The chain combines TRBV28 with TRBJ1-2; D possibly corresponds to TRBD1 (5 bases). The CDR3 extends over 14 amino acids. Germline V lookup: CDR1 MDHEN, CDR2 SYDVKM. Trimming pared 10 bases from V and 3 bases from J, leaving 18 bases between. The chain's CDR3 is CATQSGGGYYGYTF. The CDR3 DNA is TGTGCCACCCAGTCTGGGGGGGGTTACTATGGCTACACCTTC.

The genes are TRBV24-1 and TRBJ2-1; D may be TRBD1 or TRBD2 (5 bases each). The V end was cut by 3 bases, the J end by 2 bases, with 16 bases between. This CDR3 spans 17 amino acids. Germline V gives CDR1 KGHDR, CDR2 SFDVKD. CDR3: CATSDPQAGAPYNEQFF. The CDR3 DNA reads as TGTGCCACCAGTGATCCACAAGCCGGGGCCCCCTACAATGAGCAGTTCTTC.

The sample holds a few counts of this clone. The V gene is TRBV19, the J gene TRBJ2-1; D remains unclear. Per germline, CDR1 LNHDA and CDR2 SQIVND (reference sequence). This CDR3 is 15 amino acids long. The V gene lost 3 bases and the J gene lost 4 bases, with 13 bases spanning the gap. Written as DNA, the CDR3 is TGTGCCAGTAGTATTTTCCTAGTACCTTACAATGAGCAGTTCTTC. It codes for CASSIFLVPYNEQFF.

This chain links TRBV19 with TRBJ2-1; TRBD2 agrees at 7 bases. The CDR3 loop spans 16 amino acids. V gave up 7 bases and J gave up 0 bases; unmatched junction bases: 9. CDR1 is LNHDA, CDR2 SQIVND, per germline (reference sequence). The CDR3: CASTLGRGSSYNEQFF. The CDR3 DNA is TGTGCCAGTACTTTGGGGCGGGGGAGCTCCTACAATGAGCAGTTCTTC.

This clone is a singleton in its sample. CDR3 in amino acids: CASSFGETQYF. CDR3 DNA: TGTGCCAGCAGTTTTGGAGAGACCCAGTACTTC. The chain links TRBV12-3 or TRBV12-4 to TRBJ2-5, with unresolved D. The V end lost 3 bases, the J end lost 4 bases, and 3 bases lay between the germline ends. The CDR3 contains 11 residues.

The chain joins TRBV3-1 (or the pseudogene TRBV3-2) to TRBJ1-6, with unresolved D. CDR1 and CDR2 (germline): LGHDT, YNNKEL (reference sequence). V shed 6 bases and J shed 5 bases, with 14 bases lying between them. The CDR3 sequence is 15 residues long. The CDR3 loop reads CASRRRDFNNSPLHF. The CDR3 region has the DNA TGTGCCAGCAGGAGAAGGGATTTCAATAATTCACCCCTCCACTTT.

The chain carries TRBV7-3 and TRBJ2-7; 12 bases fit TRBD1. The germline V gene encodes CDR1 SGHTA and CDR2 FQGTGA. Germline trimming cut 5 bases from V and 6 bases from J; bases unmatched to any gene: 5. The CDR3 loop spans 14 amino acids. The CDR3 reads CASSPGQGAGEQYF. The CDR3 nucleotides are TGTGCCAGCAGCCCGGGACAGGGGGCAGGCGAGCAGTACTTC.

On this clone: Sequence at one end of the junction differs from germline and may be a read error. CDR3: CASSQGIAGVLGF. For the CDR3, the DNA is TGTGCCAGCAGCCAAGGGATAGCGGGAGTTTTAGGCTTC. The chain carries TRBV3-1 (or the pseudogene TRBV3-2) and TRBJ2-7; 9 nucleotides line up with TRBD2. The CDR3 length is 13 residues. CDR1 and CDR2 from the germline V gene are LGHDT and YNNKEL (reference sequence).

This chain uses TRBV6-1 with TRBJ1-3; perhaps TRBD1 as D (5 bases). V was cut by 0 bases and J by 0 bases, with 9 bases left in between. Germline V lookup: CDR1 MNHNS, CDR2 SASEGT. This CDR3 has 16 residues. CDR3 bases: TGTGCCAGCAGTGAAGCTGGGGGGAGCTCTGGAAACACCATATATTTT. The encoded protein is CASSEAGGSSGNTIYF.

The chain couples TRBV13 to TRBJ1-2; the D gene is possibly TRBD1 (5 bases). V was cut by 5 bases and J by 0 bases, with 16 bases left in between. The germline gives CDR1 PRHDT, CDR2 FYEKMQ (reference sequence). The CDR3 is 16 residues long. This chain's CDR3 is CASSHTGTNPNYGYTF. CDR3 DNA sequence: TGTGCCAGCAGCCATACCGGGACGAACCCTAACTATGGCTACACCTTC. The variable domain in full, completed from reference TRBV13 and TRBJ1-2, reads AAGVIQSPRHLIKEKRETATLKCYPIPRHDTVYWYQQGPGQDPQFLISFYEKMQSDKGSIPDRFSAQQFSDYHSELNMSSLELGDSALYFCASSHTGTNPNYGYTFGSGTRLTVV.